This T cell receptor beta chain emerged from a study of PD-1 blockade in classical Hodgkin lymphoma. Study results and limitations: Complete responders showed a baseline diversity that resembled the diversity of newly diagnosed patients. Baseline TCR diversity was reportedly lower in newly diagnosed patients than in healthy donors. It was reported as lower still in relapsed/refractory patients.

Relapses following autologous stem cell transplantation were seen in all patients, with brentuximab vedotin exposure varying. Progressive disease, partial response or complete response was each patient's best response. This CDR3 has 12 residues. V shed 6 bases and J shed 3 bases, with 7 bases lying between them. Germline V gives CDR1 SGHAT, CDR2 FQNNGV. A remark on this clone: The antigen is undetermined.

The repertoire was sequenced with immunoSEQ multiplex PCR; TCRdb's copy has only in-frame clones and lacks some. The sample lists 90,000 or so clones; over 90% were seen once. The sequence derives from a human donor with classical Hodgkin lymphoma. This chain links TRBV11-2 with TRBJ2-3; D ambiguous. Sequenced here: peripheral blood mononuclear cells (PBMCs), sampled before the second cycle of nivolumab. The CDR3 DNA follows: TGTGCCAGCAGTCATATAACAGATACGCAGTATTTT. Its protein product is CASSHITDTQYF.